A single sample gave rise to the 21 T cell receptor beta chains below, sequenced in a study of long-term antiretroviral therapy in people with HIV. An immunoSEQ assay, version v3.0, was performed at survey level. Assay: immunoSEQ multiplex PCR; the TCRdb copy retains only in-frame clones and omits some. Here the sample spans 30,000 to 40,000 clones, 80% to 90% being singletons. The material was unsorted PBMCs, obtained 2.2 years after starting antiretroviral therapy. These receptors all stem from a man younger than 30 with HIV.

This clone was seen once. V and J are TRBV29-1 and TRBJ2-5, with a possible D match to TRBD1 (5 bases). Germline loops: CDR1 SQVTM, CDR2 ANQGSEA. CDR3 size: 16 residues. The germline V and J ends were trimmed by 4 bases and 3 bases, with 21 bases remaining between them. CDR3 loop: CSVGAFWGPTKETQYF. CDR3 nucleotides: TGCAGCGTTGGGGCATTTTGGGGCCCTACGAAAGAGACCCAGTACTTC.

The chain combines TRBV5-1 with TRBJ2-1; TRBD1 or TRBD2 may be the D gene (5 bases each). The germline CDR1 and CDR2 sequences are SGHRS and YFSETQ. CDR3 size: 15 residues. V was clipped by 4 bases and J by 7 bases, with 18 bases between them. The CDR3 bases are TGCGCCAGCAGCCAACAACATGGGGGTAGGAATGAGCAGTTCTTC. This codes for CASSQQHGGRNEQFF.

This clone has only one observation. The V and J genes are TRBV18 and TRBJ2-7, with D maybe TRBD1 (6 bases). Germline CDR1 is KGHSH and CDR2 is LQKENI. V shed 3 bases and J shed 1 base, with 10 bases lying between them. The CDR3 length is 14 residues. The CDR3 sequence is CASSPRQDSYEQYF. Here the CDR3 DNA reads TGTGCCAGCTCACCTCGACAGGATTCCTACGAGCAGTACTTC.

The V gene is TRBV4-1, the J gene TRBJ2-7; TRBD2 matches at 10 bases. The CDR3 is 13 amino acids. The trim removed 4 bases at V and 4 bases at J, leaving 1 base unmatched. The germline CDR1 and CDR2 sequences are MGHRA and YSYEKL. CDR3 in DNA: TGCGCCAGCAGCCCGGGACTAGCGTACGAGCAGTACTTC. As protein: CASSPGLAYEQYF.

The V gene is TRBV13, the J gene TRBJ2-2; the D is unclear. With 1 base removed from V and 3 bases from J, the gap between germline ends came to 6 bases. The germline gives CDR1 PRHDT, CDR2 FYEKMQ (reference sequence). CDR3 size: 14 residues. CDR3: CASSLADYTGELFF. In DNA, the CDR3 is TGTGCCAGCAGCTTAGCAGATTACACCGGGGAGCTGTTTTTT.

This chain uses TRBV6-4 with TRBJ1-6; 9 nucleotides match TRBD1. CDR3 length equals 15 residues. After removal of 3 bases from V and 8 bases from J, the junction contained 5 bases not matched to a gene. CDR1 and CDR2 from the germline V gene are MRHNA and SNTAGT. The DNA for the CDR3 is TGTGCCAGCAGTGAAGACAGGGGGATTCATTCACCCCTCCACTTT. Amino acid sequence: CASSEDRGIHSPLHF.

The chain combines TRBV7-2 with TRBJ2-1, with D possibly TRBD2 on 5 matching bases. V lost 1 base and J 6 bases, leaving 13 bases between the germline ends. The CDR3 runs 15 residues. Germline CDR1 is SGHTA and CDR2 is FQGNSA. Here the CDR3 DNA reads TGTGCCAGCAGCTTAGGCCGGGGTATTCGCAATGAGCAGTTCTTC. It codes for CASSLGRGIRNEQFF.

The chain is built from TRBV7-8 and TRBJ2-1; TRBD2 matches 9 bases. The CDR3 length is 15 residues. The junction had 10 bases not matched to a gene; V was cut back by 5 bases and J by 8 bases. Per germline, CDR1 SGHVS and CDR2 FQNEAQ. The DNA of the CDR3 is TGTGCCAGCAGCCCCGCCGGGACTAGCAGCCATGAGCAGTTCTTC. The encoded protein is CASSPAGTSSHEQFF.

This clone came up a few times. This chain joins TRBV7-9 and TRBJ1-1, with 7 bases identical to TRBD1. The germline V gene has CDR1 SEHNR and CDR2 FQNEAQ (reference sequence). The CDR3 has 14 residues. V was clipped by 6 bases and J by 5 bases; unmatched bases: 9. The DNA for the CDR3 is TGTGCCAGCAGTACCCGGACAGGCCGGACTGAAGCTTTCTTT. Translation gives CASSTRTGRTEAFF.

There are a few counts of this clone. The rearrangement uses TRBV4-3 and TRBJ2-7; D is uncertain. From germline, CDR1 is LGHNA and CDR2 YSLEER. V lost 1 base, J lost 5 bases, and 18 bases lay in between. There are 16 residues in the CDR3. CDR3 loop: CASSQGPSEGMDEQYF. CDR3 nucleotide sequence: TGCGCCAGCAGCCAAGGGCCCAGCGAAGGTATGGACGAGCAGTACTTC.

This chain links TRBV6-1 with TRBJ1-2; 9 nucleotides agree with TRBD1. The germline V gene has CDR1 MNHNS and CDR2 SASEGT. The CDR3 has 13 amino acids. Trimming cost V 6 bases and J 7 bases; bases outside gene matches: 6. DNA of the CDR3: TGTGCCAGCAGGCAACAGGGGGCAGGTGGCTACACCTTC. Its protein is CASRQQGAGGYTF.

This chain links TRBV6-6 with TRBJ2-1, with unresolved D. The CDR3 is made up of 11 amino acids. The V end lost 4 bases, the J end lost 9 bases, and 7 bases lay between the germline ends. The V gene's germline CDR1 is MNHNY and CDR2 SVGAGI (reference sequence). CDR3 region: CASSFAIEQFF. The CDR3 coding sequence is TGTGCCAGCAGTTTCGCGATTGAGCAGTTCTTC.

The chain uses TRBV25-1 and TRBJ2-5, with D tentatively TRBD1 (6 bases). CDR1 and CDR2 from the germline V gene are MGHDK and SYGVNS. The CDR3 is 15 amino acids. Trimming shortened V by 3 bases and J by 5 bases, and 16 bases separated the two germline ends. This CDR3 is CASSEGARRGETQYF. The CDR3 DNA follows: TGTGCCAGCAGTGAGGGGGCTCGAAGGGGGGAGACCCAGTACTTC.

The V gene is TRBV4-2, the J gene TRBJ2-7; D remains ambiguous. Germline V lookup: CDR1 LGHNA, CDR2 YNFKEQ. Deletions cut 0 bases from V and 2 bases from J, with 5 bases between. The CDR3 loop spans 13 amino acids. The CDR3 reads CASSQEITYEQYF. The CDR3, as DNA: TGTGCCAGCAGCCAAGAGATCACCTACGAGCAGTACTTC.

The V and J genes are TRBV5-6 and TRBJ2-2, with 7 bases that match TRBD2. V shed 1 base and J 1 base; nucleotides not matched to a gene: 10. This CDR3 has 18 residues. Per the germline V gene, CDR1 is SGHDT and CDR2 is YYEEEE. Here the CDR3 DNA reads TGTGCCAGCAGCTTGTTGAGCGGGACTACCCTGAACACCGGGGAGCTGTTTTTT. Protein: CASSLLSGTTLNTGELFF.

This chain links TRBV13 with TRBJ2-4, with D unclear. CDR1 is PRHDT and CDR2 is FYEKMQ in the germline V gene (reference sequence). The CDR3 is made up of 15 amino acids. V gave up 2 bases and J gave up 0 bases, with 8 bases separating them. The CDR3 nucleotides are TGTGCCAGCAGCTTAACACCCTTAGCCAAAAACATTCAGTACTTC. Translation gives CASSLTPLAKNIQYF.

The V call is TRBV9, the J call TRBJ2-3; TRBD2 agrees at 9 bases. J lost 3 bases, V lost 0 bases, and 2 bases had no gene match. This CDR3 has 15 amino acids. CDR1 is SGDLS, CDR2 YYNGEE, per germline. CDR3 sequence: CASSVASGRTDTQYF. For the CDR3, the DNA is TGTGCCAGCAGCGTAGCCAGCGGGAGGACAGATACGCAGTATTTT.

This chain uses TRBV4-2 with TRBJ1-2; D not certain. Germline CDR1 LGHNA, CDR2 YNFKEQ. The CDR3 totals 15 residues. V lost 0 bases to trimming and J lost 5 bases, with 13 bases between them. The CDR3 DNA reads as TGTGCCAGCAGCCAAGAGACGATAGGCGATTATGGCTACACCTTC. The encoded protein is CASSQETIGDYGYTF.

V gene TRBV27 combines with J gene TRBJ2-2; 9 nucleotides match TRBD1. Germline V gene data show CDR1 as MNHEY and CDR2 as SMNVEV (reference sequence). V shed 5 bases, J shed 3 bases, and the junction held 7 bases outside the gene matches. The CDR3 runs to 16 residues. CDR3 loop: CASSLDRGRYTGELFF. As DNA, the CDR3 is TGTGCCAGCAGTCTGGACAGGGGCCGGTACACCGGGGAGCTGTTTTTT.

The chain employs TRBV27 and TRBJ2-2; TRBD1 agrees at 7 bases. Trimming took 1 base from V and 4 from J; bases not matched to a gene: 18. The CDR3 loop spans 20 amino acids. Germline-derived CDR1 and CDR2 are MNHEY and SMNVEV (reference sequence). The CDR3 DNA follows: TGTGCCAGCAGTTTATTACCCGGGACAGCGAGAATTTCCACCACCGGGGAGCTGTTTTTT. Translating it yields CASSLLPGTARISTTGELFF.

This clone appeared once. Here the CDR3 DNA reads TGTGCCAGCAGTTACAACTTGGGGCTGGTTGGTGAGCAGTTCTTC. Translated: CASSYNLGLVGEQFF. The genes are TRBV6-5 and TRBJ2-1, with D maybe TRBD1 (5 bases). CDR3 length: 15 residues. Germline assignment: CDR1 MNHEY and CDR2 SVGAGI. Between the trimmed V and J ends, which lost 2 bases and 9 bases, there was a span of 17 bases.